These T cell receptor beta chains were read from a single sample in a study of chemoradiotherapy in HPV16-positive cancers. This table comes from immunoSEQ multiplex PCR, and its TCRdb copy is limited to in-frame clones, with some not included. Of some 10,000 clones detected, under 80% appear once; the ten largest clones hold 13% to 15%. This material was obtained from a patient who underwent chemoradiotherapy. These receptors were obtained from a human donor with HPV-associated anogenital cancer. CDR3s include the opening cysteine and the closing phenylalanine or tryptophan. D genes are given only for firm matches. Part of the rows lack a size; the others show once, few, many or a class for expanded clones.

j_call: TRBJ2-6
d_call: -
v_call: TRBV15
clone_size: once
cdr3_aa: CATSRDAMNSASSGANVLTF
cdr3_nt: TGTGCCACCAGCAGAGACGCTATGAACAGTGCTAGCTCTGGGGCCAACGTCCTGACTTTC

j_call: TRBJ2-2
d_call: -
v_call: TRBV27
clone_size: -
cdr3_aa: CASGLTVTTGELFF
cdr3_nt: TGTGCCAGCGGCTTGACAGTTACGACCGGGGAGCTGTTTTTT

j_call: TRBJ1-2
d_call: -
v_call: TRBV2
clone_size: -
cdr3_aa: CATQMTTIPGYTF
cdr3_nt: TGTGCCACGCAGATGACAACAATCCCTGGCTACACCTTC

j_call: TRBJ2-1
d_call: TRBD1
v_call: TRBV27
clone_size: -
cdr3_aa: CASSLVGQGDEQFF
cdr3_nt: TGTGCCAGCAGTTTAGTTGGCCAGGGGGATGAGCAGTTCTTC

j_call: TRBJ1-3
d_call: -
v_call: TRBV2
clone_size: -
cdr3_aa: CARADSGNTIYF
cdr3_nt: TGTGCCAGGGCCGACTCTGGAAACACCATATATTTT

j_call: TRBJ2-3
d_call: TRBD2
v_call: TRBV9
clone_size: -
cdr3_aa: CASSVEGASGTDTQYF
cdr3_nt: TGTGCCAGCAGCGTAGAAGGGGCTAGCGGTACAGATACGCAGTATTTT

j_call: TRBJ2-7
d_call: -
v_call: TRBV19
clone_size: -
cdr3_aa: CASSIGQGIFYEQYF
cdr3_nt: TGTGCCAGTAGTATAGGGCAGGGGATTTTCTACGAGCAGTACTTC

j_call: TRBJ2-7
d_call: TRBD1
v_call: TRBV25-1
clone_size: once
cdr3_aa: CASSDTTGATYEQYF
cdr3_nt: TGTGCCAGCAGTGACACCACAGGGGCGACCTACGAGCAGTACTTC

j_call: TRBJ2-2
d_call: TRBD1
v_call: TRBV10-3
clone_size: -
cdr3_aa: CAIGQDPNTGELFF
cdr3_nt: TGTGCCATCGGACAGGACCCCAACACCGGGGAGCTGTTTTTT

j_call: TRBJ1-1
d_call: -
v_call: TRBV12-1
clone_size: -
cdr3_aa: CASSPPPAGGLNTEAFF
cdr3_nt: TGTGCCAGCAGTCCCCCCCCGGCAGGGGGCTTGAACACTGAAGCTTTCTTT

j_call: TRBJ2-7
d_call: TRBD2
v_call: TRBV5-6
clone_size: -
cdr3_aa: CASSAMGTKFQYF
cdr3_nt: TGTGCCAGCAGCGCAATGGGGACTAAGTTCCAGTACTTC

j_call: TRBJ1-1
d_call: -
v_call: TRBV5-1
clone_size: -
cdr3_aa: CASSFNRRNTEAFF
cdr3_nt: TGCGCCAGCAGCTTTAACAGGAGGAACACTGAAGCTTTCTTT